This T cell receptor beta chain stems from a study of blood T cell repertoires in COVID-19 (dated by TCRdb to about 2020). About the investigation overall: The collaborator samples originated in the United States, Italy and Spain and spanned the acute and convalescent phases of COVID-19. The prospective study material was composed of cDNA or gDNA derived from T cells, B-cell-depleted T cells, or PBMCs. The dataset comprised deeply sampled blood TCRbeta repertoires from subjects exposed to, actively infected with, or recovered from COVID-19. Samples were obtained from the ongoing ImmuneRACE study (first 160 participants) and from 1,254 subjects provided by 6 global collaborators. The sample metadata nearly always contained a de-identified subject ID, COVID-19 status, age in years and sex. Where available, HLA class I and class II types were taken from metadata supplied by the sample provider and were not determined by assay-based typing. The repertoires were released in a freely available public database meant as a resource for research on the immune response to SARS-CoV-2.

With regard to this clone: This receptor's antigen is unknown. It has no much larger one-base neighbor in the sample; base qualities were not kept.

Overall results and qualifications from the work: Clinical and demographic metadata were provided uncurated, with the amount varying by source and participant.

TCRbeta CDR3 regions were amplified from genomic DNA using the immunoSEQ Assay, a bias-controlled multiplex PCR. The original methods were these. The number of nucleated cells in each sample was estimated by amplification of reference gene primers within the assay. To quantify the absolute abundance of each unique TCRbeta CDR3 rearrangement, sequence reads were collapsed and filtered. For each sample, productive Simpson clonality was calculated as the square root of Simpson's diversity index across productive rearrangements. Drawn from immuneACCESS, this table holds only the in-frame rearrangements with V and J called that TCRdb kept. Clones are partly lost; checked studies trace under half to an unresolved V gene and leave the rest unexplained. The DNA gave D and trimming, while V, J and clone size come from that table. The sample yields about 90,000 clones; 75% to 95% were counted once. 2.3% of the sample is held by the ten biggest clonotypes.

CDR3 length: 16 amino acids, cysteine to phenylalanine. The only DNA kept is the CDR3, 48 bases in frame from the first base. A distance of 14 bases separates the germline ends of V and J, which lose 1 base and 2 bases respectively. CDR1 and CDR2 were assigned from the germline V gene (reference sequence) as SGHNT and YYREEE. The collaborating institutions used their own protocols to collect whole blood in K2EDTA tubes. For TCRbeta analysis, collaborators shipped samples in one of three forms: frozen whole blood, isolated PBMCs, or DNA extracted from either of those sample types. This receptor was taken from a human donor with active COVID-19. The donor label of this sample is uncertain. The specimen sequenced was peripheral blood. Rearrangement joined TRBV5-4 to TRBJ2-3, with the identity of the D gene unclear. At the DNA level, the sequence is TGTGCCAGCAGCTTGATGCAGGTTAAGACCACAGATACGCAGTATTTT. Translated, it reads CASSLMQVKTTDTQYF. With the rest looked up from the reference TRBV5-4 and TRBJ2-3 genes rather than sequenced, the full variable domain is ETGVTQSPTHLIKTRGQQVTLRCSSQSGHNTVSWYQQALGQGPQFIFQYYREEENGRGNFPPRFSGLQFPNYSSELNVNALELDDSALYLCASSLMQVKTTDTQYFGPGTRLTVL.